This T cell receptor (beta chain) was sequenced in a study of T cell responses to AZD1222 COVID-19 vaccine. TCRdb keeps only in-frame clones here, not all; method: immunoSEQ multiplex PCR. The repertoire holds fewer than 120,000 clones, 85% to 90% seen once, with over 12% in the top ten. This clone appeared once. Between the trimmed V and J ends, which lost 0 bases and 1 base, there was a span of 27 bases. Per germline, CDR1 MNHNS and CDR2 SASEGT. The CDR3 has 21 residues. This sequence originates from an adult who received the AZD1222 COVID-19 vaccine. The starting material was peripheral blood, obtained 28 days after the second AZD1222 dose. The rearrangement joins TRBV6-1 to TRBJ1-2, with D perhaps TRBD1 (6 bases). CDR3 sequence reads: CASSEAGGGGQGRMGNYGYTF. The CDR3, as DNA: TGTGCCAGCAGTGAAGCGGGGGGAGGGGGGCAGGGTCGTATGGGTAACTATGGCTACACCTTC.